One TCR beta chain is described in this entry. Its cognate antigen is unknown. This record belongs to a study of neoadjuvant nivolumab and ipilimumab in lung cancer. Broader study findings: Resected tumors had greater TCR richness and clonality than uninvolved lung.

This table comes from immunoSEQ multiplex PCR, and its TCRdb copy is limited to in-frame clones, with some not included. Here the sample spans some 38,000 clones, 89% being singletons. Here the sequenced sample was peripheral blood, taken before neoadjuvant nivolumab, alone or with ipilimumab. This clonotype was sampled from an adult with non-small cell lung cancer.

Here the CDR3 DNA reads TGTGCCAGCAGTATACCGGGACACAGGGACGGGGGCTACACCTTC. Protein: CASSIPGHRDGGYTF. The genes are TRBV28 and TRBJ1-2; possibly TRBD1 for D (6 bases). The germline V gene encodes CDR1 MDHEN and CDR2 SYDVKM. The CDR3 runs to 15 residues. The V gene lost 5 bases and the J gene lost 8 bases, with 21 bases spanning the gap.